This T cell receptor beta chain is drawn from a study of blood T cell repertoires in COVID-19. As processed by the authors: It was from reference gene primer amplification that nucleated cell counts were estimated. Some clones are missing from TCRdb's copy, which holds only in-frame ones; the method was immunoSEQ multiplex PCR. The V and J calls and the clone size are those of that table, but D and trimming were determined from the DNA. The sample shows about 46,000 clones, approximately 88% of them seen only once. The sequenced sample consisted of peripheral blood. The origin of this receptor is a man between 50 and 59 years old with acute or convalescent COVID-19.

In nucleotides, the CDR3 is TGTGCCAGCAGCGAGCCAGGGTTCGGTACCGGGGAGCTGTTTTTT. This gives the protein CASSEPGFGTGELFF. This chain connects TRBV9 to TRBJ2-2; D might be TRBD1 (5 bases). V was pared by 3 bases and J by 5 bases, with 14 bases between. Germline V gene data show CDR1 as SGDLS and CDR2 as YYNGEE. This CDR3 comprises 15 residues.